Shown below are 22 T cell receptor beta chains from a single sample sequenced in a study of blood T cell repertoires in COVID-19. Profiling relied on immunoSEQ multiplex PCR, and the TCRdb table lists in-frame clones only, not all of them. The repertoire includes 180,000 or so clones, more than 80% of them detected once, and more than 5.5% sits in the top ten. The specimen sequenced was PBMCs or T cells enriched from blood (not recorded which). The receptors were sampled from a man in his forties or fifties who had recovered from COVID-19.

The V call is TRBV4-1, the J call TRBJ2-7; 10 bases align to TRBD1. V was clipped by 5 bases and J by 2 bases; unmatched bases: 0. CDR3 length: 13 residues. Germline CDR1 MGHRA, CDR2 YSYEKL. CDR3 protein: CASSGQGAYEQYF. The CDR3 DNA reads as TGCGCCAGCAGCGGACAGGGGGCCTACGAGCAGTACTTC.

The CDR3 sequence is CATTSGSGNTEAFF. The DNA for the CDR3 is TGTGCCACCACATCAGGGTCTGGGAACACTGAAGCTTTCTTT. The J gene is TRBJ1-1, the V gene TRBV24-1; tentative D call: TRBD1 (5 bases). V lost 8 bases and J 1 base, leaving 13 bases between the germline ends. The CDR3 spans 14 residues. Germline lookup yields CDR1 KGHDR and CDR2 SFDVKD.

V and J are TRBV7-2 and TRBJ1-2; 10 bases are a match to TRBD1. V lost 1 base, J lost 5 bases, and 4 bases stayed unmatched. Germline loops: CDR1 SGHTA, CDR2 FQGNSA. The length of the CDR3 is 15 residues. The CDR3 loop is CASSLDRGQGYGYTF. The CDR3 DNA reads TGTGCCAGCAGCTTAGACAGGGGACAGGGGTATGGCTACACCTTC.

The chain combines TRBV6-2 or TRBV6-3 with TRBJ2-1; TRBD2 matches 7 bases. V gave up 4 bases and J gave up 8 bases; unmatched junction bases: 17. The CDR3 is 17 residues long. CDR1 MNHEY and CDR2 SVGEGT come from the germline V gene. CDR3 residues: CASSSGLGKEVEDEQFF. The CDR3, as DNA: TGTGCCAGCAGTTCCGGACTAGGGAAGGAGGTTGAAGATGAGCAGTTCTTC.

Concerning this clone: A read error may account for a junction end that differs from germline. The chain couples TRBV6-1 to TRBJ2-7; 7 bases match TRBD1. From germline, CDR1 is MNHNS and CDR2 SASEGT. This CDR3 is built from 15 residues. CDR3 protein: CASSEMGLVTGVMGF. The CDR3 nucleotides are TGTGCCAGCAGTGAGATGGGATTGGTTACAGGGGTGATGGGGTTC.

The V gene is TRBV4-1, the J gene TRBJ2-1, with TRBD2 as a possible D gene (6 bases). Trimming removed 4 bases from V and 5 bases from J, with 15 bases in between. CDR1 and CDR2 (germline): MGHRA, YSYEKL. The length of the CDR3 is 15 residues. CDR3 in DNA: TGCGCCAGCAGCCGGGTGCTAGCGTTAAACAATGAGCAGTTCTTC. It specifies CASSRVLALNNEQFF.

The CDR3 nucleotides are TGTGCCTCCCATATTAGGGAGCCCTATGGCTACACCTTC. This sequence encodes CASHIREPYGYTF. The chain couples TRBV30 to TRBJ1-2, with unresolved D. There are 13 residues in the CDR3. Trimming stripped 7 bases from V and 4 bases from J, with 16 bases between. Germline assignment: CDR1 GTSNPN and CDR2 SVGIG (reference sequence).

To note about this clone: The germline gene is not matched at one end of the junction; a read error may be the cause. V gene TRBV6-5 combines with J gene TRBJ2-7, with a tentative D call TRBD2 (5 bases). This CDR3 region has 12 residues. The V gene's germline CDR1 is MNHEY and CDR2 SVGAGI. The CDR3 is CASSSGTPQRVF. CDR3 coding DNA: TGTGCCAGCAGCTCGGGAACCCCTCAGAGAGTCTTC.

The rearrangement links TRBV18 to TRBJ2-1; D ambiguous. Deletions cut 2 bases from V and 8 bases from J, with 10 bases between. CDR1 and CDR2 from the germline V gene are KGHSH and LQKENI. The CDR3 is 13 residues long. CDR3 sequence (DNA): TGTGCCAGCTCACCAATGGAGATCCATGAGCAGTTCTTC. It specifies CASSPMEIHEQFF. Looking up the rest from reference TRBV18 and TRBJ2-1 gives the full variable domain: NAGVMQNPRHLVRRRGQEARLRCSPMKGHSHVYWYRQLPEEGLKFMVYLQKENIIDESGMPKERFSAEFPKEGPSILRIQQVVRGDSAAYFCASSPMEIHEQFFGPGTRLTVL.

The CDR3 sequence: CAWTRAQSLYGYTF. The DNA for the CDR3 is TGTGCCTGGACCAGGGCCCAGAGCCTCTATGGCTACACCTTC. The J gene is TRBJ1-2, the V gene TRBV30; D perhaps matches TRBD1 (5 bases). V was cut by 4 bases and J by 4 bases, with 16 bases left in between. Germline lookup yields CDR1 GTSNPN and CDR2 SVGIG (reference sequence). This CDR3 spans 14 amino acids.

V and J are TRBV19 and TRBJ1-1; the match to TRBD1 covers 8 bases. In germline, CDR1 is LNHDA, CDR2 SQIVND (reference sequence). V lost 3 bases and J lost 5; bases outside the gene matches: 5. The CDR3 extends over 14 amino acids. In nucleotides, the CDR3 is TGTGCCAGTAGTATCGGGACAGGTGTGACTGAAGCTTTCTTT. This codes for CASSIGTGVTEAFF.

The V call is TRBV2, the J call TRBJ2-1, with 10 bases aligning to TRBD2. CDR3 length: 15 residues. CDR1 SNHLY and CDR2 FYNNEI come from the germline V gene. Trimming cost V 4 bases and J 0 bases; bases outside gene matches: 0. The CDR3 sequence: CASSVAGGSYNEQFF. The CDR3 DNA is TGTGCCAGCAGTGTAGCGGGGGGCTCCTACAATGAGCAGTTCTTC.

The CDR3 coding sequence is TGCGCCAGCAGCTTGAGCACAGGGGGGGCCTATGGCTACACCTTC. Its translation is CASSLSTGGAYGYTF. The chain uses TRBV5-1 and TRBJ1-2, with 8 bases identical to TRBD1. The CDR3 consists of 15 residues. J was trimmed by 4 bases and V by 1 base; bases with no gene match: 6. In germline, CDR1 is SGHRS, CDR2 YFSETQ. The variable domain in full, with the rest retrieved from reference TRBV5-1 and TRBJ1-2, is KAGVTQTPRYLIKTRGQQVTLSCSPISGHRSVSWYQQTPGQGLQFLFEYFSETQRNKGNFPGRFSGRQFSNSRSEMNVSTLELGDSALYLCASSLSTGGAYGYTFGSGTRLTVV.

The chain carries TRBV27 and TRBJ2-1; TRBD2 is a possible D gene (6 bases). The CDR3 covers 15 residues. Trimming left V 6 bases short and J 5 bases short, with 17 bases between. The germline CDR1 and CDR2 sequences are MNHEY and SMNVEV (reference sequence). The DNA of the CDR3 is TGTGCCAGCAGCCTAGTCTCTAGCGTTAACAATGAGCAGTTCTTC. The encoded protein is CASSLVSSVNNEQFF.

A few counts support this clone. The V and J genes are TRBV28 and TRBJ1-1; D unresolved. The germline CDR1 and CDR2 sequences are MDHEN and SYDVKM. The CDR3 spans 13 residues. With 2 bases removed from V and 4 bases from J, the gap between germline ends came to 8 bases. CDR3 sequence: CASSLLSGTEAFF. The CDR3 DNA follows: TGTGCCAGCAGTTTACTTTCGGGCACTGAAGCTTTCTTT.

The CDR3 loop is CASTETGSSYEQYF. DNA of the CDR3: TGTGCCAGCACGGAGACCGGGAGCTCCTACGAGCAGTACTTC. The chain couples TRBV5-4 to TRBJ2-7; D might be TRBD2 (6 bases). Germline CDR1 and CDR2: SGHNT and YYREEE (reference sequence). The length of the CDR3 is 14 residues. V lost 6 bases, J lost 0 bases, and 13 bases lay in between.

The rearrangement joins TRBV3-1 (or the pseudogene TRBV3-2) to TRBJ2-3; TRBD1 aligns across 7 bases. V trimming: 4 bases; J trimming: 1 base; junction bases outside the gene matches: 2. CDR3 length: 14 amino acids. Looked up from germline, CDR1 is LGHDT and CDR2 is YNNKEL (reference sequence). The CDR3 region is CASSRDRRTDTQYF. The CDR3 DNA follows: TGTGCCAGCAGCCGGGACAGACGCACAGATACGCAGTATTTT.

The rearrangement uses TRBV27 and TRBJ2-2; D remains unclear. The CDR3 has 15 residues. The germline V gene encodes CDR1 MNHEY and CDR2 SMNVEV (reference sequence). Trimming shortened V by 2 bases and J by 5 bases, and 12 bases separated the two germline ends. The CDR3 protein is CASSLGQSRTGELFF. Written as DNA, the CDR3 is TGTGCCAGCAGTTTAGGCCAGTCCCGTACCGGGGAGCTGTTTTTT.

The chain carries TRBV30 and TRBJ2-5; 12 bases match TRBD2. Germline CDR1 is GTSNPN and CDR2 is SVGIG (reference sequence). The CDR3 has 18 amino acids. V shed 0 bases and J 7 bases; nucleotides not matched to a gene: 15. CDR3: CAWSVSSWTSGVRVTQYF. The CDR3 DNA is TGTGCCTGGAGTGTTAGCAGCTGGACTAGCGGGGTTAGGGTGACCCAGTACTTC.

The J gene is TRBJ1-2, the V gene TRBV19, with D unclear. The germline V gene has CDR1 LNHDA and CDR2 SQIVND (reference sequence). The CDR3 loop spans 13 amino acids. Deletions cut 2 bases from V and 2 bases from J, with 6 bases between. CDR3 DNA: TGTGCCAGTAGTATAAACAGCAACTATGGCTACACCTTC. Amino acid sequence: CASSINSNYGYTF.

Regarding this clone: At one boundary the junction diverges from the germline segment, which might be a read error. V gene TRBV5-6 combines with J gene TRBJ2-7; TRBD2 might be the D (7 bases). CDR3 length equals 12 residues. The V gene's germline CDR1 is SGHDT and CDR2 YYEEEE. The chain's CDR3 is CASSVKGVAGDF. CDR3 coding DNA: TGTGCCAGCAGTGTAAAGGGGGTGGCGGGAGACTTC.

The chain has TRBV11-2 and TRBJ1-6; D gene ambiguous. Germline lookup yields CDR1 SGHAT and CDR2 FQNNGV. Between the trimmed V and J ends, which lost 1 base and 10 bases, there was a span of 5 bases. The CDR3 length is 12 residues. CDR3 coding DNA: TGTGCCAGCAGCTTAGTAGTGTCACCCCTCCACTTT. The encoded protein is CASSLVVSPLHF.